A single sample is the source of the 21 T cell receptor beta chains below, sequenced in a study of human T cells and chemical hapten exposure. Via MiXCR, TCRdb re-called the RACE reads, giving one row per CDR3 protein. The sample contains 70,000 to 100,000 distinct CDR3 sequences, about 8% of which appear only once. Described time point: patch test 1, 2 weeks after DPC sensitization. Treatment described: therapeutic diphenylcyclopropenone sensitization with weekly scalp DPC. This specimen was whole blood, taken in connection with sensitization to the hapten diphenylcyclopropenone (DPC). Receptor source: a woman in her 30s with alopecia areata. Some clones in this sample may be carry-over from other donors' samples.

There are many counts of this clonotype. The CDR3 region has the DNA TGTGCCAGCAGGTCTCTCCCGGTCCGGGAGCTGTTTTTT. This sequence encodes CASRSLPVRELFF. The chain employs TRBV6-5 and TRBJ2-2; D gene ambiguous. This CDR3 spans 13 amino acids. Germline assignment: CDR1 MNHEY and CDR2 SVGAGI. With 6 bases removed from V and 9 bases from J, the gap between germline ends came to 14 bases.

This clonotype was detected many times. This sequence joins TRBV20-1 and TRBJ2-5; no clear D. Per the germline V gene, CDR1 is DFQATT and CDR2 is SNEGSKA (reference sequence). Trimming pared 1 base from V and 1 base from J, leaving 7 bases between. The CDR3 extends over 13 amino acids. CDR3 in amino acids: CSARGGAQETQYF. The CDR3 nucleotides read TGCAGTGCTAGAGGTGGAGCCCAAGAGACCCAGTACTTC.

V gene TRBV6-2 or TRBV6-3 combines with J gene TRBJ1-1, with no clear D. The CDR3 loop spans 13 amino acids. In germline, CDR1 is MNHEY, CDR2 SVGEGT. The V gene lost 3 bases and the J gene lost 6 bases, with 11 bases spanning the gap. CDR3 loop: CASSYGGLPEAFF. CDR3 nucleotide sequence: TGTGCCAGCAGTTATGGAGGGCTCCCTGAAGCTTTCTTT.

J is TRBJ1-4 and V is TRBV30; D is unclear. Per the germline V gene, CDR1 is GTSNPN and CDR2 is SVGIG (reference sequence). The CDR3 length is 14 residues. V shed 3 bases and J shed 0 bases, with 8 bases lying between them. CDR3 nucleotides: TGTGCCTGGAGGGGGAAAACAACTAATGAAAAACTGTTTTTT. Translating it yields CAWRGKTTNEKLFF.

This clonotype was counted at least ten times. The V and J genes are TRBV7-2 and TRBJ2-3; D is undetermined. This CDR3 is built from 16 residues. Germline values: CDR1 SGHTA, CDR2 FQGNSA. Trimming took 2 bases from V and 1 from J, leaving 13 bases between them. CDR3 DNA sequence: TGTGCCAGCAGCTTATACCCTAGGGAACGCACAGATACGCAGTATTTT. This sequence encodes CASSLYPRERTDTQYF. Full variable domain (rest looked up from reference TRBV7-2 and TRBJ2-3): GAGVSQSPSNKVTEKGKDVELRCDPISGHTALYWYRQSLGQGLEFLIYFQGNSAPDKSGLPSDRFSAERTGGSVSTLTIQRTQQEDSAVYLCASSLYPRERTDTQYFGPGTRLTVL.

This clonotype came up many times. This sequence joins TRBV30 and TRBJ2-3; D is unclear. The CDR3 covers 14 residues. Germline CDR1 reads GTSNPN; CDR2 reads SVGIG (reference sequence). V was trimmed by 4 bases and J by 1 base, leaving 12 bases between them. Here the CDR3 DNA reads TGTGCCTGGAAACTGGAGTTCCGCACAGATACGCAGTATTTT. Translation gives CAWKLEFRTDTQYF.

A remark on this clonotype: This may come from a read error, since a much larger clone is one base off. This rearrangement joins TRBV10-2 to TRBJ1-5; no definite D call. The V and J ends lost 3 bases and 5 bases respectively, with 11 bases between them. The CDR3 loop spans 14 amino acids. Germline CDR1 reads WSHSY; CDR2 reads SAAADI. CDR3 in amino acids: CASSDSSSYQPQHF. CDR3 coding DNA: TGCGCCAGCAGTGACTCGTCCAGTTATCAGCCCCAGCATTTT.

This clonotype was found many times. The chain links TRBV5-4 to TRBJ1-6; 10 bases line up with TRBD1. The V and J ends lost 1 base and 9 bases, in that order; junction bases with no gene match: 4. Germline V gene data show CDR1 as SGHNT and CDR2 as YYREEE (reference sequence). CDR3 length: 15 amino acids. The CDR3 protein is CASSLQTGGFSPLHF. The CDR3 nucleotides read TGTGCCAGCAGCTTGCAGACAGGGGGCTTTTCACCCCTCCACTTT.

In this sample, this clonotype turned up many times. The V call is TRBV6-5, the J call TRBJ1-1, with no clear D. The CDR3 is 11 residues long. Germline V gene data show CDR1 as MNHEY and CDR2 as SVGAGI. V dropped 7 bases and J dropped 8 bases, with 11 bases sitting between them. The CDR3 is CASKYMGEAFF. CDR3 DNA: TGTGCCAGCAAGTATATGGGGGAAGCTTTCTTT.

This clonotype has at least ten counts. CDR3 bases: TGTGCCAGCTCACCCCTATACGCAACTAATGAAAAACTGTTTTTT. This gives the protein CASSPLYATNEKLFF. V is TRBV18 and J is TRBJ1-4; unclear D gene. CDR3 length equals 15 residues. In germline, CDR1 is KGHSH, CDR2 LQKENI. The germline V and J ends were trimmed by 3 bases and 0 bases, with 8 bases remaining between them. Full variable domain (rest looked up from reference TRBV18 and TRBJ1-4): NAGVMQNPRHLVRRRGQEARLRCSPMKGHSHVYWYRQLPEEGLKFMVYLQKENIIDESGMPKERFSAEFPKEGPSILRIQQVVRGDSAAYFCASSPLYATNEKLFFGSGTQLSVL.

This clonotype was counted many times. V usage is TRBV28 and J usage is TRBJ2-7; 9 bases are a match to TRBD1. Germline CDR1 is MDHEN and CDR2 is SYDVKM. V shed 6 bases and J 4 bases; nucleotides not matched to a gene: 10. The CDR3 is 15 residues long. CDR3 region: CASSQTGGYRYEQYF. The CDR3 nucleotides are TGTGCCAGCAGCCAAACAGGGGGCTATAGGTACGAGCAGTACTTC.

The CDR3 spells CASSYGTSNTEAFF. The CDR3, as DNA: TGTGCCAGCAGTTACGGGACAAGTAACACTGAAGCTTTCTTT. The chain uses TRBV6-5 and TRBJ1-1; a weak D match, TRBD1 (6 bases). The CDR3 loop spans 14 amino acids. The germline V gene has CDR1 MNHEY and CDR2 SVGAGI. Trimming removed 2 bases at V and 2 bases at J, with 9 bases between.

With regard to this clonotype: This could be a read error, since a much larger clone is one nucleotide away. V and J are TRBV11-2 and TRBJ2-3, with 11 bases lining up with TRBD2. The CDR3 is 15 residues long. The germline CDR1 and CDR2 sequences are SGHAT and FQNNGV. V lost 3 bases to trimming and J lost 6 bases; unmatched junction nucleotides: 5. CDR3 sequence reads: CASSFGASGGDTQYF. In DNA form, the CDR3 reads TGTGCCAGCAGCTTCGGGGCTAGCGGGGGGGATACGCAGTATTTT.

CDR3 DNA: TGTGCCAGCAGCTTAGAGGGACACGGAGAAAAACTGTTTTTT. Its translation is CASSLEGHGEKLFF. The chain has TRBV7-9 and TRBJ1-4, with D perhaps matching TRBD1 (6 bases). Germline-derived CDR1 and CDR2 are SEHNR and FQNEAQ (reference sequence). Trimming removed 1 base at V and 8 bases at J, with 11 bases between. This CDR3 comprises 14 residues.

In its sample, this clonotype was seen many times. The chain combines TRBV5-1 with TRBJ2-6; D may match TRBD1 or TRBD2 (5 bases each). V was clipped by 0 bases and J by 12 bases, with 13 bases between them. CDR1 and CDR2 (germline): SGHRS, YFSETQ. There are 14 residues in the CDR3. The CDR3 region has the DNA TGCGCCAGCAGCTTGGAATCAGGGAGTCGCGTCCTGACTTTC. It translates to CASSLESGSRVLTF.

This clonotype was detected only a few times. In DNA, the CDR3 is TGTGCCAGCAGCTACGGGGGGACCGGGGAGCTGTTTTTT. This codes for CASSYGGTGELFF. The chain recombines TRBV9 with TRBJ2-2, with 7 positions matching TRBD2. The CDR3 consists of 13 residues. The J segment lost 5 bases and the V segment lost 4 bases, leaving 2 bases of the junction unmatched. The germline V gene encodes CDR1 SGDLS and CDR2 YYNGEE.

This clonotype was seen a few times. This chain connects TRBV6-5 to TRBJ2-1, with 9 bases that match TRBD1. Germline V gives CDR1 MNHEY, CDR2 SVGAGI. Unmatched junction bases numbered 8, after V lost 5 bases and J lost 6 bases. The CDR3 totals 15 residues. This chain's CDR3 is CASSGPGQGSNEQFF. For the CDR3, the DNA is TGTGCCAGCAGTGGCCCGGGACAGGGCAGCAATGAGCAGTTCTTC.

In its sample, this clonotype was seen a few times. J is TRBJ2-7 and V is TRBV5-1; a possible D gene is TRBD1 (5 bases). The V and J ends lost 0 bases and 3 bases respectively, with 10 bases between them. The CDR3 consists of 14 residues. Looked up from germline, CDR1 is SGHRS and CDR2 is YFSETQ. The CDR3 nucleotides read TGCGCCAGCAGCTTGGTAGCCAGGGTCTACGAGCAGTACTTC. This gives the protein CASSLVARVYEQYF.

Turning to this clonotype: A much larger clonotype is one base distant, so this may be a read error. The V gene is TRBV6-5, the J gene TRBJ2-7; 9 bases are a match to TRBD2. CDR1 and CDR2 (germline): MNHEY, SVGAGI. This CDR3 comprises 15 residues. Trimming took 1 base from V and 3 from J; bases not matched to a gene: 4. The CDR3 DNA is TGTGCCAGCAGTTACTTTCAGCGGGGGGTCTACGAGCAGTACTTC. As protein: CASSYFQRGVYEQYF.

To note about this clonotype: A much larger clone lies a single base off, so this may be a read error. The rearrangement uses TRBV5-6 and TRBJ2-5; 9 nucleotides align to TRBD1. The CDR3 has 16 residues. With V trimmed by 2 bases and J by 2 bases, 7 bases remained unmatched. Germline CDR1 reads SGHDT; CDR2 reads YYEEEE. The CDR3 DNA reads TGTGCCAGCAGCTTCGGACAGGGGAGAGAGCAAGAGACCCAGTACTTC. Translated, it gives CASSFGQGREQETQYF.

This clonotype was seen many times. The chain carries TRBV5-1 and TRBJ2-3, with 8 nucleotides matching TRBD2. Trimming took 4 bases from V and 5 from J; bases not matched to a gene: 12. Germline loops: CDR1 SGHRS, CDR2 YFSETQ. The CDR3 sequence is 16 residues long. CDR3 amino acids: CASSLTGLVFLDTQYF. The CDR3 bases are TGCGCCAGCAGCCTAACGGGACTAGTCTTTCTAGATACGCAGTATTTT.